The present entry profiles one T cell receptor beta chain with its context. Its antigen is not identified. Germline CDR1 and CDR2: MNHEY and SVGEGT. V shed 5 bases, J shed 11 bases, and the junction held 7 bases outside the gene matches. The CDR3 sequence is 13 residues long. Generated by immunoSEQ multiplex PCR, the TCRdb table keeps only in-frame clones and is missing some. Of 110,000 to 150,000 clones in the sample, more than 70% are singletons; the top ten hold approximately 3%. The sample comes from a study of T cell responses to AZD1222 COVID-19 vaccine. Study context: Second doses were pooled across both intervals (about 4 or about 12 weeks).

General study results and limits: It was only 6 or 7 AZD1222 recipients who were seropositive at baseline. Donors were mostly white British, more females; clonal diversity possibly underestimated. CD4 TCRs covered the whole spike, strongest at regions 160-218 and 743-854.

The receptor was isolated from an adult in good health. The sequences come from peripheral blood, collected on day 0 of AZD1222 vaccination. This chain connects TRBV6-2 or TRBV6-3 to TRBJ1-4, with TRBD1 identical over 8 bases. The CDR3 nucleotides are TGTGCCAGCAGTACAGGGGGATATGTGAAACTGTTTTTT. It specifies CASSTGGYVKLFF.